Each of the 23 T cell receptor beta chains below was sequenced from the same sample in a study of blood T cell repertoires in COVID-19. Here immunoSEQ multiplex PCR was the method, and the copy in TCRdb shows in-frame clones only, minus some. The table has about 110,000 clones, approximately 90% seen once. Sequencing was carried out using peripheral blood. All receptors derive from a woman between 45 and 60 years old with acute or convalescent COVID-19.

The chain employs TRBV4-2 and TRBJ2-2; tentatively, D is TRBD1 (7 bases). From germline, CDR1 is LGHNA and CDR2 YNFKEQ. V shed 0 bases and J shed 7 bases, with 9 bases lying between them. This CDR3 is built from 14 residues. The CDR3, as DNA: TGTGCCAGCAGCCAAGACCAGGGGGGCGGGGAGCTGTTTTTT. Translated, it gives CASSQDQGGGELFF.

The chain is built from TRBV7-9 and TRBJ2-1, with 9 positions matching TRBD2. V shed 7 bases and J 5 bases; nucleotides not matched to a gene: 15. CDR3 size: 17 residues. Looked up from germline, CDR1 is SEHNR and CDR2 is FQNEAQ (reference sequence). In DNA form, the CDR3 reads TGTGCCAGCATCCTTAGGGGTTTAGCGGGAGTGAACAATGAGCAGTTCTTC. Amino acids: CASILRGLAGVNNEQFF.

The CDR3 nucleotides read TGTGCCAGCAGCCAAGCCCCCCAGGATGAAAAACTGTTTTTT. Encoded protein: CASSQAPQDEKLFF. The rearrangement uses TRBV4-2 and TRBJ1-4; D is unresolved. The germline V gene encodes CDR1 LGHNA and CDR2 YNFKEQ. The CDR3 sequence is 14 residues long. Trimming took 1 base from V and 6 from J, leaving 9 bases between them.

This clone appeared a single time. The chain employs TRBV9 and TRBJ1-3, with D possibly TRBD1 on 5 matching bases. The germline V gene encodes CDR1 SGDLS and CDR2 YYNGEE. Trimming stripped 6 bases from V and 2 bases from J, with 15 bases between. The CDR3 runs to 15 residues. The CDR3 sequence: CASTPSGVPGNTIYF. The CDR3 DNA sequence: TGTGCCAGCACCCCCTCGGGGGTCCCTGGAAACACCATATATTTT.

The V call is TRBV5-6, the J call TRBJ1-2; the match to TRBD1 covers 8 bases. This CDR3 is 14 amino acids long. The trim removed 2 bases at V and 7 bases at J, leaving 7 bases unmatched. Germline V gene sequence: CDR1 SGHDT, CDR2 YYEEEE. This chain's CDR3 is CASSLRTGRGGYTF. In DNA, the CDR3 is TGTGCCAGCAGCTTAAGGACAGGGCGGGGTGGCTACACCTTC.

The rearrangement uses TRBV19 and TRBJ2-2; D is undetermined. V dropped 3 bases and J dropped 6 bases, with 11 bases sitting between them. The CDR3 consists of 14 residues. Germline CDR1 is LNHDA and CDR2 is SQIVND (reference sequence). CDR3 residues: CASSMQRSAGELFF. CDR3 in DNA: TGTGCCAGTAGTATGCAGCGATCGGCCGGGGAGCTGTTTTTT.

This chain links TRBV7-6 with TRBJ2-1; possible D gene TRBD2, 5 bases. The ends were cut back, 0 bases at V and 7 bases at J, with 16 bases in the middle. Per the germline V gene, CDR1 is SGHVS and CDR2 is FNYEAQ. CDR3 length equals 16 residues. The CDR3 sequence is CASSLAPGKRNNEQFF. DNA of the CDR3: TGTGCCAGCAGCTTAGCGCCCGGGAAACGAAATAATGAGCAGTTCTTC.

V and J are TRBV11-2 and TRBJ2-2; D unresolved. The CDR3 covers 14 residues. V was clipped by 2 bases and J by 5 bases, with 9 bases between them. Germline V gives CDR1 SGHAT, CDR2 FQNNGV. CDR3 protein: CASSLLAATGELFF. DNA for the CDR3: TGTGCCAGCAGCTTACTGGCGGCGACCGGGGAGCTGTTTTTT.

This sequence joins TRBV18 and TRBJ1-1; TRBD1 matches 12 bases. Looked up from germline, CDR1 is KGHSH and CDR2 is LQKENI. The CDR3 extends over 15 amino acids. V trimming: 6 bases; J trimming: 2 bases; junction bases outside the gene matches: 4. Written as DNA, the CDR3 is TGTGCCAGCTCTCGAGGGACAGGGGGCAACACTGAAGCTTTCTTT. This codes for CASSRGTGGNTEAFF.

J is TRBJ1-5 and V is TRBV19; the D gene is possibly TRBD1 (5 bases). Deletions cut 6 bases from V and 2 bases from J, with 17 bases between. Germline assignment: CDR1 LNHDA and CDR2 SQIVND (reference sequence). The CDR3 sequence is 16 residues long. The DNA of the CDR3 is TGTGCCAGTAGATTCCAGGCCCAGGGCGGCAATCAGCCCCAGCATTTT. Its protein product is CASRFQAQGGNQPQHF.

J is TRBJ2-7 and V is TRBV6-5; TRBD1 matches at 11 bases. Germline V lookup: CDR1 MNHEY, CDR2 SVGAGI. With 9 bases clipped from V and 3 bases from J, the junction kept 10 bases outside the gene matches. The CDR3 is made up of 15 amino acids. The CDR3 reads CASTITGTGGYEQYF. CDR3 coding DNA: TGTGCCAGTACTATTACCGGGACAGGGGGCTACGAGCAGTACTTC.

The chain joins TRBV5-6 to TRBJ2-5; 10 nucleotides match TRBD1. The germline V gene has CDR1 SGHDT and CDR2 YYEEEE. The CDR3 is made up of 13 amino acids. V lost 4 bases to trimming and J lost 7 bases; unmatched junction nucleotides: 4. CDR3 coding DNA: TGTGCCAGCAGCGGGACAGGGGAAGGGACCCAGTACTTC. This codes for CASSGTGEGTQYF.

This clone was counted a single time. This chain uses TRBV7-2 with TRBJ2-2; 8 positions agree with TRBD1. With V trimmed by 1 base and J by 5 bases, 9 bases remained unmatched. The germline V gene has CDR1 SGHTA and CDR2 FQGNSA. The CDR3 has 17 amino acids. CDR3 residues: CASSLGGQGARTGELFF. CDR3 in DNA: TGTGCCAGCAGCTTAGGGGGGCAGGGGGCCAGGACCGGGGAGCTGTTTTTT.

The chain recombines TRBV27 with TRBJ2-5, with 7 bases lining up with TRBD1. The germline V gene encodes CDR1 MNHEY and CDR2 SMNVEV (reference sequence). V shed 6 bases and J 1 base; nucleotides not matched to a gene: 8. The CDR3 loop spans 15 amino acids. The CDR3 spells CASSPNRGLQETQYF. In DNA, the CDR3 is TGTGCCAGCAGCCCAAACAGGGGTCTCCAAGAGACCCAGTACTTC.

This sequence joins TRBV4-2 and TRBJ1-4; no reliable D call. This CDR3 has 14 residues. CDR1 and CDR2 from the germline V gene are LGHNA and YNFKEQ. Trimming left V 0 bases short and J 0 bases short, with 2 bases between. This CDR3 reads CASSQDTTNEKLFF. In nucleotides, the CDR3 is TGTGCCAGCAGCCAAGATACAACTAATGAAAAACTGTTTTTT.

CDR3 DNA: TGTGCCAGCTCTACCTCCGGACAGGGGGTAGTAAACTATGGCTACACCTTC. This translates into CASSTSGQGVVNYGYTF. V and J are TRBV18 and TRBJ1-2, with TRBD1 matching over 10 bases. CDR3 length: 17 amino acids. Unmatched junction bases numbered 12, after V lost 6 bases and J lost 2 bases. Germline values: CDR1 KGHSH, CDR2 LQKENI.

There are a few counts of this clone. The chain employs TRBV19 and TRBJ1-5; D is perhaps TRBD1 (5 bases). V gave up 7 bases and J gave up 1 base, with 17 bases separating them. The V gene's germline CDR1 is LNHDA and CDR2 SQIVND (reference sequence). The CDR3 loop spans 16 amino acids. Written as DNA, the CDR3 is TGTGCCAGTAATGTGGAGAAGGGGCTCAGCAATCAGCCCCAGCATTTT. As protein: CASNVEKGLSNQPQHF.

The CDR3 bases are TGTGCCAGCAGTTTAGGCGCGGGACCTCGCTCCTACGAGCAGTACTTC. This sequence encodes CASSLGAGPRSYEQYF. This chain connects TRBV28 to TRBJ2-7; TRBD2 might be the D (6 bases). In germline, CDR1 is MDHEN, CDR2 SYDVKM. This CDR3 is built from 16 residues. Trimming stripped 2 bases from V and 0 bases from J, with 14 bases between. Looking up the rest from reference TRBV28 and TRBJ2-7 gives the full variable domain: DVKVTQSSRYLVKRTGEKVFLECVQDMDHENMFWYRQDPGLGLRLIYFSYDVKMKEKGDIPEGYSVSREKKERFSLILESASTNQTSMYLCASSLGAGPRSYEQYFGPGTRLTVT.

J is TRBJ2-3 and V is TRBV30, with 14 bases fitting TRBD2. The CDR3 contains 15 residues. CDR1 is GTSNPN, CDR2 SVGIG, per germline (reference sequence). J was trimmed by 5 bases and V by 8 bases; bases with no gene match: 9. DNA of the CDR3: TGTGCCACAATGGGACTAGCGGGAGTGGGAGATACGCAGTATTTT. Translated, it gives CATMGLAGVGDTQYF.

The V call is TRBV11-2, the J call TRBJ1-1; D might be TRBD1 (5 bases). V was cut by 4 bases and J by 6 bases, with 9 bases left in between. CDR3 length: 12 residues. Germline assignment: CDR1 SGHAT and CDR2 FQNNGV. In nucleotides, the CDR3 is TGTGCCAGCAGCTGGCGGGGGTCTGAAGCTTTCTTT. It yields the protein CASSWRGSEAFF.

This rearrangement joins TRBV4-2 to TRBJ1-4; 7 bases line up with TRBD1. CDR3 length: 15 amino acids. Germline-derived CDR1 and CDR2 are LGHNA and YNFKEQ. Trimming removed 1 base from V and 4 bases from J; junction bases left unmatched: 3. Written as DNA, the CDR3 is TGTGCCAGCAGCCAAGGGGACAGAATTAATGAAAAACTGTTTTTT. Its protein product is CASSQGDRINEKLFF.

This clone appeared once. The chain uses TRBV7-9 and TRBJ2-1; 11 nucleotides agree with TRBD2. The CDR3 is made up of 12 amino acids. J gave up 11 bases and V 5 bases, and 2 bases lay outside the gene matches. Germline V gives CDR1 SEHNR, CDR2 FQNEAQ (reference sequence). CDR3 in amino acids: CASSGTSGQQFF. The CDR3 DNA is TGTGCCAGCAGCGGGACTAGCGGCCAGCAGTTCTTC.

V gene TRBV2 combines with J gene TRBJ1-1, with 8 nucleotides matching TRBD1. Germline values: CDR1 SNHLY, CDR2 FYNNEI. This CDR3 contains 15 residues. V was clipped by 7 bases and J by 7 bases; unmatched bases: 14. Here the CDR3 DNA reads TGTGCCAGCAAGGGACAGGCGATAGAAAGTCATGAAGCTTTCTTT. Translated: CASKGQAIESHEAFF.